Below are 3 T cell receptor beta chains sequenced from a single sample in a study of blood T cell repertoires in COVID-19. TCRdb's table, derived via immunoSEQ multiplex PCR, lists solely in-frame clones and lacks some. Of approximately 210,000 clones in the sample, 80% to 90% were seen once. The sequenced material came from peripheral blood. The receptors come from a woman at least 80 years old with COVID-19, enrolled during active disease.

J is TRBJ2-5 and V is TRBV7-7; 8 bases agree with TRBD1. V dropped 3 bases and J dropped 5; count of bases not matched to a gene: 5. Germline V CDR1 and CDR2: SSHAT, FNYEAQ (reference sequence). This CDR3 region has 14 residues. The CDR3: CASSLQGAGETQYF. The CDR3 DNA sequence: TGTGCCAGCAGCTTGCAGGGGGCTGGGGAGACCCAGTACTTC.

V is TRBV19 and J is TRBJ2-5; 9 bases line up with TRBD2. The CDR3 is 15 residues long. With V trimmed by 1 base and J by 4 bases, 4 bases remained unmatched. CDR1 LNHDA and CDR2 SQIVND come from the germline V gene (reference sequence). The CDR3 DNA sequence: TGTGCCAGTAGTATAGGGCGGGGGGGCCGAGAGACCCAGTACTTC. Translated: CASSIGRGGRETQYF.

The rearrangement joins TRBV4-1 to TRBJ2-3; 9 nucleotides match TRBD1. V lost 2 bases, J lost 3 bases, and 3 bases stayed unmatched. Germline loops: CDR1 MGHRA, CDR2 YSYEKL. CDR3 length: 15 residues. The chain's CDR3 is CASSQNRGLTDTQYF. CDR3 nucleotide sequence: TGCGCCAGCAGCCAAAACAGGGGGCTAACAGATACGCAGTATTTT.